The clone carrying this T cell receptor (beta chain) was observed at least ten times. The sequenced template was RNA, covering the TCR beta CDR3 region. HTBI primers were employed in first-round RT-PCR, then a second-round multiplex PCR followed. From the multiplex PCR reads, TCRdb called clonotypes with MiXCR, one entry per CDR3 protein. The sample yields 600,000 to 650,000 distinct CDR3 sequences, 20% to 25% seen once. This sample stems from a study of Graves' ophthalmopathy and Graves' hyperthyroidism. The sequenced material came from peripheral blood. The TCR originated in a woman aged 18-29 years with stable Graves' hyperthyroidism. Some clones in this sample may be carry-over from other donors' samples.

In nucleotides, the CDR3 is TGTGCCAGCAGTTTTCTAGCGAACACCGGGGAGCTGTTTTTT. Its protein product is CASSFLANTGELFF. The chain has TRBV12-3 or TRBV12-4 and TRBJ2-2; no firm D call. There are 14 residues in the CDR3. V shed 3 bases and J shed 0 bases, with 5 bases lying between them.